The next 31 T cell receptor beta chains were all read from a single sample in a study of T cells in Graves' hyperthyroidism and ophthalmopathy. TCR beta CDR3 regions were amplified from RNA. Carried out on the TCR CDR3, a first-round RT-PCR used the HTBI primer set. MiXCR, applied by TCRdb to the multiplex PCR reads, yields one record per CDR3 protein. The repertoire includes hundreds of thousands of distinct CDR3 sequences, roughly 15% of them detected once, and around 4.5% sits in the top ten. The sequenced sample consisted of blood. The receptors shown here come from a woman aged 40 to 50 with Graves' ophthalmopathy.

The chain uses TRBV12-3 or TRBV12-4 and TRBJ2-2; D call uncertain. V dropped 5 bases and J dropped 4 bases, with 8 bases sitting between them. CDR3 length: 13 residues. The CDR3, as DNA: TGTGCCAGCAGTGCCCAGCCCACCGGGGAGCTGTTTTTT. Translated, it gives CASSAQPTGELFF.

This clonotype has just a few counts. The V gene is TRBV9, the J gene TRBJ1-5; 11 bases match TRBD1. The CDR3 spans 15 residues. J gave up 5 bases and V 3 bases, and 4 bases lay outside the gene matches. Germline V gene data show CDR1 as SGDLS and CDR2 as YYNGEE. CDR3 nucleotides: TGTGCCAGCAGCGCCGGGACAGGGGGTTATCAGCCCCAGCATTTT. Protein: CASSAGTGGYQPQHF.

The chain uses TRBV10-3 and TRBJ2-3; the D is unclear. The CDR3 length is 10 residues. From germline, CDR1 is ENHRY and CDR2 SYGVKD. The germline V and J ends were trimmed by 3 bases and 6 bases, with 1 base remaining between them. The CDR3 spells CAISDDTQYF. The CDR3 DNA is TGTGCCATCAGTGATGATACGCAGTATTTT.

This clonotype was seen ten or more times. The V and J genes are TRBV27 and TRBJ2-5; 11 bases agree with TRBD2. The CDR3 extends over 17 amino acids. Germline-derived CDR1 and CDR2 are MNHEY and SMNVEV (reference sequence). The junction had 8 bases not matched to a gene; V was cut back by 4 bases and J by 1 base. The DNA of the CDR3 is TGTGCCAGCAGTTCCACCCGACTAGCGGGATTCCAAGAGACCCAGTACTTC. It translates to CASSSTRLAGFQETQYF.

The CDR3 coding sequence is TGCAGCGTTCGAAGTAGCAATCAGCCCCAGCATTTT. This codes for CSVRSSNQPQHF. The J gene is TRBJ1-5, the V gene TRBV29-1; D is unresolved. The V gene's germline CDR1 is SQVTM and CDR2 ANQGSEA. The CDR3 length is 12 residues. V was trimmed by 5 bases and J by 0 bases, leaving 5 bases between them.

This clonotype was detected once. V gene TRBV20-1 combines with J gene TRBJ1-5; possibly TRBD1 for D (5 bases). The germline V and J ends were trimmed by 0 bases and 2 bases, with 14 bases remaining between them. Per germline, CDR1 DFQATT and CDR2 SNEGSKA (reference sequence). The CDR3 has 16 amino acids. The CDR3: CSARDPGRGGNQPQHF. The CDR3, as DNA: TGCAGTGCTAGAGACCCGGGAAGGGGAGGCAATCAGCCCCAGCATTTT.

This clonotype was seen many times. The chain is built from TRBV6-1 and TRBJ2-4; D may match TRBD1 or TRBD2 (5 bases each). Germline V gene sequence: CDR1 MNHNS, CDR2 SASEGT. This CDR3 is built from 14 residues. The V gene lost 4 bases and the J gene lost 6 bases, with 13 bases spanning the gap. In DNA form, the CDR3 reads TGTGCCAGCAGTGTGGTGGGGGACCCAAACATTCAGTACTTC. Translating gives CASSVVGDPNIQYF.

This chain connects TRBV3-1 to TRBJ2-2; D is perhaps TRBD2 (6 bases). Trimming shortened V by 4 bases and J by 4 bases, and 19 bases separated the two germline ends. The CDR3 is 17 amino acids. Looked up from germline, CDR1 is LGHDT and CDR2 is YNNKEL (reference sequence). CDR3 sequence: CASSLSWGGTSTGELFF. CDR3 nucleotides: TGTGCCAGCAGCCTCTCTTGGGGAGGCACGAGCACCGGGGAGCTGTTTTTT.

There are many counts of this clonotype. J is TRBJ1-1 and V is TRBV18, with no clear D. The CDR3 loop spans 13 amino acids. V was trimmed by 6 bases and J by 2 bases, leaving 10 bases between them. Germline CDR1 reads KGHSH; CDR2 reads LQKENI. The CDR3, as DNA: TGTGCCAGCTCTACCGGAGGAAACACTGAAGCTTTCTTT. Protein sequence: CASSTGGNTEAFF.

This clonotype was seen repeatedly, ten times or more. The chain joins TRBV30 to TRBJ2-7; 12 bases line up with TRBD1. Germline-derived CDR1 and CDR2 are GTSNPN and SVGIG (reference sequence). After removal of 3 bases from V and 5 bases from J, the junction contained 5 bases not matched to a gene. There are 14 residues in the CDR3. CDR3 amino acids: CAWSPGTGGDEQYF. The CDR3 bases are TGTGCCTGGAGCCCCGGGACAGGGGGCGACGAGCAGTACTTC.

V gene TRBV3-1 combines with J gene TRBJ2-7, with D perhaps matching TRBD1 (5 bases). Germline lookup yields CDR1 LGHDT and CDR2 YNNKEL (reference sequence). V was clipped by 0 bases and J by 3 bases, with 9 bases between them. This CDR3 has 14 residues. CDR3 amino acids: CASSQDGAVYEQYF. CDR3 DNA: TGTGCCAGCAGCCAAGATGGGGCAGTCTACGAGCAGTACTTC.

This clonotype was counted ten times or more. The chain carries TRBV24-1 and TRBJ2-2; D remains unclear. The CDR3 totals 15 residues. Trimming removed 2 bases at V and 5 bases at J, with 11 bases between. The V gene's germline CDR1 is KGHDR and CDR2 SFDVKD. This chain's CDR3 is CATSDSPGRTGELFF. The CDR3 DNA sequence: TGTGCCACCAGTGATTCGCCGGGTCGAACCGGGGAGCTGTTTTTT.

This clonotype was counted at least ten times. CDR3 sequence: CASSENQGDGADTQYF. CDR3 nucleotide sequence: TGTGCCAGCAGTGAGAATCAGGGAGATGGGGCAGATACGCAGTATTTT. This sequence joins TRBV6-1 and TRBJ2-3; D tentatively fits TRBD1 or TRBD2 (5 bases each). V was shortened by 3 bases and J by 4 bases, with 17 bases between the two germline ends. This CDR3 has 16 amino acids. The germline gives CDR1 MNHNS, CDR2 SASEGT.

V and J are TRBV6-1 and TRBJ1-1; weak D call: TRBD1 (5 bases). The CDR3 length is 16 residues. CDR1 and CDR2 from the germline V gene are MNHNS and SASEGT. V lost 7 bases to trimming and J lost 1 base, with 19 bases between them. CDR3 sequence: CASKLPGLPENTEAFF. DNA for the CDR3: TGTGCCAGCAAATTACCAGGGTTACCCGAGAACACTGAAGCTTTCTTT.

This clonotype was found many times. The chain employs TRBV2 and TRBJ2-2; TRBD2 aligns across 7 bases. This CDR3 contains 16 residues. Germline V gene sequence: CDR1 SNHLY, CDR2 FYNNEI. After removal of 2 bases from V and 1 base from J, the junction contained 4 bases not matched to a gene. The DNA of the CDR3 is TGTGCCAGCAGTGAACGGGGACTAATGAACACCGGGGAGCTGTTTTTT. Translated: CASSERGLMNTGELFF.

This clonotype came up many times. In DNA form, the CDR3 reads TGCAGCGTTCGGGACTTACCCTACGAGCAGTACTTC. This codes for CSVRDLPYEQYF. The rearrangement joins TRBV29-1 to TRBJ2-7, with D maybe TRBD2 (6 bases). The CDR3 spans 12 residues. Trimming shortened V by 5 bases and J by 2 bases, and 10 bases separated the two germline ends. CDR1 and CDR2 (germline): SQVTM, ANQGSEA.

This clonotype showed up just a few times. V usage is TRBV2 and J usage is TRBJ2-7, with D possibly being TRBD2 (6 bases). The CDR3 is 13 residues long. Germline V CDR1 and CDR2: SNHLY, FYNNEI. The V and J ends lost 1 base and 8 bases respectively, with 12 bases between them. CDR3 nucleotide sequence: TGTGCCAGCAGTGAAGGGGGGGATACTCAGCAGTACTTC. Protein sequence: CASSEGGDTQQYF.

In its sample, this clonotype was seen a few times. CDR3 sequence: CASSLETGRGAPLHF. The CDR3 bases are TGTGCCAGCAGTTTAGAGACGGGCCGGGGGGCACCCCTCCACTTT. The chain employs TRBV6-5 and TRBJ1-6, with D possibly being TRBD1 (5 bases). Germline V gene data show CDR1 as MNHEY and CDR2 as SVGAGI. V lost 4 bases, J lost 11 bases, and 18 bases lay in between. This CDR3 is 15 amino acids long.

This clonotype was recorded at least ten times. The V gene is TRBV6-2 or TRBV6-3, the J gene TRBJ2-7; D gene ambiguous. Trimming shortened V by 0 bases and J by 4 bases, and 7 bases separated the two germline ends. Germline V CDR1 and CDR2: MNHEY, SVGEGT. The CDR3 runs to 13 residues. The chain's CDR3 is CASSYSRLYEQYF. The DNA for the CDR3 is TGTGCCAGCAGTTACTCTCGGCTGTACGAGCAGTACTTC.

Ten or more counts support this clonotype. The chain is built from TRBV12-3 or TRBV12-4 and TRBJ1-2, with 7 bases that match TRBD1. V lost 6 bases to trimming and J lost 6 bases; unmatched junction nucleotides: 7. The CDR3 totals 13 residues. CDR3 residues: CASSPTGVNGYTF. CDR3 in DNA: TGTGCCAGCAGCCCAACAGGGGTTAATGGCTACACCTTC.

The sample holds a few counts of this clonotype. This chain uses TRBV28 with TRBJ1-2; 7 bases fit TRBD1. Germline V gives CDR1 MDHEN, CDR2 SYDVKM. The CDR3 sequence is 12 residues long. Trimming cost V 8 bases and J 6 bases; bases outside gene matches: 6. For the CDR3, the DNA is TGTGCCAGCTCGAGGGGGCGCAATGGCTACACCTTC. Translating gives CASSRGRNGYTF.

This clonotype was recorded many times. V and J are TRBV6-2 or TRBV6-3 and TRBJ2-2; D could derive from TRBD1 or TRBD2 (5 bases each). This CDR3 is 16 amino acids long. The V end lost 0 bases, the J end lost 1 base, and 9 bases lay between the germline ends. Per the germline V gene, CDR1 is MNHEY and CDR2 is SVGEGT. CDR3 sequence: CASSYSGTRNTGELFF. CDR3 nucleotide sequence: TGTGCCAGCAGTTACTCCGGGACCAGGAACACCGGGGAGCTGTTTTTT.

This clonotype was counted at least ten times. Mismatch with germline at one junction end may stem from a read error. V is TRBV7-8 and J is TRBJ2-7, with 9 bases that match TRBD1. The length of the CDR3 is 14 residues. Germline assignment: CDR1 SGHVS and CDR2 FQNEAQ. This chain's CDR3 is CASSLETGGYEQYF. CDR3 coding DNA: TGTGCCAGCAGTTTAGAGACAGGGGGCTACGAGCAGTACTTC.

The CDR3: CASSYRTSGRPVELFF. The CDR3 DNA reads as TGTGCCAGCAGTTACAGGACTAGCGGGAGGCCCGTGGAGCTGTTTTTT. The V gene is TRBV6-2 or TRBV6-3, the J gene TRBJ2-2; 14 bases agree with TRBD2. The V and J ends lost 2 bases and 10 bases, in that order; junction bases with no gene match: 6. Germline CDR1 reads MNHEY; CDR2 reads SVGEGT. The CDR3 extends over 16 amino acids.

There are many counts of this clonotype. The chain uses TRBV25-1 and TRBJ1-3, with D hard to call. Between the trimmed V and J ends, which lost 1 base and 0 bases, there was a span of 10 bases. This CDR3 region has 16 residues. From germline, CDR1 is MGHDK and CDR2 SYGVNS. CDR3 sequence: CASSESVGSSGNTIYF. DNA of the CDR3: TGTGCCAGCAGTGAATCGGTAGGCAGCTCTGGAAACACCATATATTTT.

This clonotype has at least ten counts. The chain joins TRBV6-6 to TRBJ1-1; 9 bases are a match to TRBD1. CDR3 length: 14 residues. V lost 6 bases, J lost 2 bases, and 4 bases stayed unmatched. CDR1 is MNHNY, CDR2 SVGAGI, per germline (reference sequence). The CDR3 coding sequence is TGTGCCAGCAGCACACAGGGGGCAAACACTGAAGCTTTCTTT. Translation: CASSTQGANTEAFF.

The V and J genes are TRBV30 and TRBJ2-5, with unresolved D. In germline, CDR1 is GTSNPN, CDR2 SVGIG (reference sequence). The V end lost 3 bases, the J end lost 5 bases, and 10 bases lay between the germline ends. The CDR3 totals 12 residues. In DNA, the CDR3 is TGTGCCTGGAGGGGCTCCCTTGAGACCCAGTACTTC. Its translation: CAWRGSLETQYF.

This clonotype occurred a few times. The chain employs TRBV6-2 or TRBV6-3 and TRBJ1-6; D is ambiguous. There are 20 residues in the CDR3. Trimming took off 2 bases at V and 0 bases at J, with 20 bases between the two ends. Germline CDR1 reads MNHEY; CDR2 reads SVGEGT. CDR3 nucleotide sequence: TGTGCCAGCAGTTACACGGACTTTCCGGGTGGGAGCTCCTATAATTCACCCCTCCACTTT. Translated: CASSYTDFPGGSSYNSPLHF.

This clonotype was found many times. The CDR3 protein is CASSQVPASYEQYF. Written as DNA, the CDR3 is TGCGCCAGCAGCCAAGTCCCAGCCTCCTACGAGCAGTACTTC. V and J are TRBV4-1 and TRBJ2-7; D not resolved. V dropped 1 base and J dropped 0 bases, with 7 bases sitting between them. CDR1 and CDR2 from the germline V gene are MGHRA and YSYEKL. CDR3 length: 14 amino acids.

The CDR3 DNA reads as TGTGCCTGGAGTCTTGGACTAGCGGGAGGGATAGCCAAAAACATTCAGTACTTC. Protein sequence: CAWSLGLAGGIAKNIQYF. The chain couples TRBV30 to TRBJ2-4; 15 bases line up with TRBD2. The ends lost 2 bases at V and 0 bases at J; junction bases unmatched: 5. This CDR3 comprises 18 residues. Germline V lookup: CDR1 GTSNPN, CDR2 SVGIG (reference sequence).

The chain employs TRBV6-5 and TRBJ2-7; either TRBD1 or TRBD2 may fit D (5 bases each). The length of the CDR3 is 14 residues. The V end lost 2 bases, the J end lost 2 bases, and 10 bases lay between the germline ends. Looked up from germline, CDR1 is MNHEY and CDR2 is SVGAGI. This chain's CDR3 is CASSYNPGPYEQYF. CDR3 coding DNA: TGTGCCAGCAGTTACAACCCGGGACCCTACGAGCAGTACTTC.